This record concerns one T cell receptor (beta chain) sequence. The antigen is unknown. Germline CDR1 is MNHEY and CDR2 is SVGAGI. The CDR3 runs 18 residues. Trimming removed 0 bases at V and 3 bases at J, with 18 bases between. It was with a sample-barcoded 5' primer and a J-beta primer mix that a second PCR of about 6 to 12 cycles was run. MiXCR, applied by TCRdb to the 5' RACE reads, yields one record per CDR3 protein. The sample holds under 850,000 distinct CDR3 sequences, about 34% seen once. The data were obtained in a study of blood T cells in healthy people across ages. Points from the study as a whole: Donors of long life had a larger count of naive CD4+ cells and greater diversity than aged donors. Since the PBMCs were unsorted, naive and antigen-experienced cells could not be conclusively compared.

V gene TRBV6-5 combines with J gene TRBJ2-4; weak D call: TRBD1 (5 bases). The TCR comes from a man aged 18 to 30 in good health. The sample taken for sequencing was blood. The CDR3 protein is CASSYSPGYGLVKNIQYF. CDR3 nucleotides: TGTGCCAGCAGTTACTCGCCAGGGTATGGATTAGTCAAAAACATTCAGTACTTC.